These 7 T cell receptor beta chains share one sample of origin, sequenced in a study of CD8 T cells in ankylosing spondylitis. TCRdb called the 5' RACE reads again in MiXCR, with one record for every CDR3 protein. The sample lists fewer than 450,000 distinct CDR3 sequences; roughly 18% were seen once. Broader study findings: A TCR beta motif of about eight highly homologous variants appeared characteristic of ankylosing spondylitis blood.

No antigen is known for these receptors. Sequencing input: blood, either unsorted or a sorted T cell fraction (not recorded which). These receptors were taken from a male donor with ankylosing spondylitis.

The gene calls are TRBV1 and TRBJ2-5; the tabulated D call, TRBD2, remains unverified against the DNA. TRBV1 constitutes a pseudogene. The CDR3 loop spans 16 amino acids. CDR3 bases: TGCACCAGCAGCCGAGAGTTGAGGCCCAGTACAGAGACCCAGTACTTC. Its translation: CTSSRELRPSTETQYF.

This clonotype was seen a few times. The genes are TRBV28 and TRBJ2-4; D is unresolved. The germline gives CDR1 MDHEN, CDR2 SYDVKM. Trimming cost V 6 bases and J 1 base, with 13 bases left between them. This CDR3 has 15 amino acids. This chain's CDR3 is CASSSQVTAKNIQYF. The CDR3 DNA is TGTGCCAGCAGCTCTCAGGTTACGGCCAAAAACATTCAGTACTTC.

This clonotype was found a few times. This chain connects TRBV5-1 to TRBJ2-3; 8 bases are a match to TRBD2. Germline loops: CDR1 SGHRS, CDR2 YFSETQ. After removal of 3 bases from V and 3 bases from J, the junction contained 6 bases not matched to a gene. The CDR3 runs to 15 residues. CDR3 residues: CASSYPSGQTDTQYF. The CDR3 DNA reads TGCGCCAGCAGCTACCCTAGCGGGCAGACAGATACGCAGTATTTT. Using reference TRBV5-1 and TRBJ2-3 for the parts outside the CDR3, the full variable domain is KAGVTQTPRYLIKTRGQQVTLSCSPISGHRSVSWYQQTPGQGLQFLFEYFSETQRNKGNFPGRFSGRQFSNSRSEMNVSTLELGDSALYLCASSYPSGQTDTQYFGPGTRLTVL.

This clonotype occurred once. The rearrangement uses TRBV6-1 and TRBJ2-5; 9 nucleotides align to TRBD1. V dropped 8 bases and J dropped 3; count of bases not matched to a gene: 16. Germline CDR1 is MNHNS and CDR2 is SASEGT. This CDR3 has 17 amino acids. This CDR3 is CASPLTGGLGGKETQYF. The CDR3 nucleotides are TGTGCCAGCCCTTTAACAGGGGGCCTGGGGGGGAAAGAGACCCAGTACTTC.

A few counts support this clonotype. V gene TRBV18 combines with J gene TRBJ2-7; 8 nucleotides line up with TRBD1. The CDR3 runs 14 residues. Germline values: CDR1 KGHSH, CDR2 LQKENI. V trimming: 5 bases; J trimming: 5 bases; junction bases outside the gene matches: 8. CDR3 sequence: CASSTGRGLDEQYF. For the CDR3, the DNA is TGTGCCAGCTCAACGGGCAGGGGGCTTGACGAGCAGTACTTC.

The chain links TRBV7-2 to TRBJ1-1; D remains unclear. Germline CDR1 and CDR2: SGHTA and FQGNSA. CDR3 size: 15 residues. V was clipped by 1 base and J by 2 bases, with 11 bases between them. CDR3 amino acids: CASSLGGVGNTEAFF. The CDR3 bases are TGTGCCAGCAGCTTAGGTGGAGTGGGAAACACTGAAGCTTTCTTT.

This chain connects TRBV12-3 or TRBV12-4 to TRBJ1-5; possibly TRBD1 for D (5 bases). The V end lost 0 bases, the J end lost 4 bases, and 7 bases lay between the germline ends. This CDR3 has 14 amino acids. CDR3 sequence (DNA): TGTGCCAGCAGTTTAGCGGAGGGGAATCAGCCCCAGCATTTT. Encoded protein: CASSLAEGNQPQHF.